These 9 T cell receptor beta chains came from one sample sequenced in a study of vaccination and CD4 T cells after COVID-19. The Oncomine TCR Beta short-read assay sequenced DNA from cultured CD4+ T cells. TCRdb reprocessed the PCR reads with MiXCR, giving one entry per CDR3 protein. Among roughly 19,000 distinct CDR3 sequences, roughly 63% were seen once, and the ten largest hold about 8%. Their target antigens are unknown. Regarding treatment: roughly 11-day PBMC culture with coronavirus spike peptide pools or control peptides (ViraFEST assay). The sample was CD4+ T cells from blood, cultured in vitro. Every receptor here comes from a human donor who had recovered from COVID-19.

This sequence joins TRBV6-1 and TRBJ2-1, with 13 bases identical to TRBD2. Germline CDR1 is MNHNS and CDR2 is SASEGT. This CDR3 has 17 residues. V shed 6 bases and J 7 bases; nucleotides not matched to a gene: 12. The CDR3 region is CASSRSGLAGDINEQFF. The DNA for the CDR3 is TGTGCCAGCAGCCGATCCGGACTAGCGGGAGATATAAATGAGCAGTTCTTC.

The chain uses TRBV7-2 and TRBJ2-7; 13 bases match TRBD2. From germline, CDR1 is SGHTA and CDR2 FQGNSA. V lost 4 bases to trimming and J lost 6 bases; unmatched junction nucleotides: 9. The CDR3 contains 16 residues. This chain's CDR3 is CASSWTLLAGGGEQYF. For the CDR3, the DNA is TGTGCCAGCAGCTGGACCTTACTAGCGGGAGGGGGCGAGCAGTACTTC.

CDR3 bases: TGTGCCACCAGTGATCCCACAGGGGACAATCAGCCCCAGCATTTT. This encodes CATSDPTGDNQPQHF. The chain joins TRBV24-1 to TRBJ1-5; 7 nucleotides align to TRBD1. In germline, CDR1 is KGHDR, CDR2 SFDVKD. J lost 3 bases, V lost 3 bases, and 4 bases had no gene match. The CDR3 sequence is 15 residues long.

Remarks on this clonotype: At one end, the junction sequence differs from germline, possibly due to a read error. This chain joins TRBV7-9 and TRBJ1-2; D call uncertain. The CDR3 has 11 residues. The germline CDR1 and CDR2 sequences are SEHNR and FQNEAQ (reference sequence). The CDR3 reads CASTLGGGYTF. CDR3 DNA sequence: TGTGCCAGCACCTTAGGAGGTGGCTACACCTTC.

The J gene is TRBJ2-3, the V gene TRBV10-3, with D perhaps TRBD2 (6 bases). The CDR3 spans 13 residues. The V and J ends lost 4 bases and 2 bases respectively, with 7 bases between them. Per the germline V gene, CDR1 is ENHRY and CDR2 is SYGVKD. Here the CDR3 reads CAISAGVTDTQYF. CDR3 DNA sequence: TGTGCCATCAGTGCGGGGGTCACAGATACGCAGTATTTT.

The V and J genes are TRBV20-1 and TRBJ2-3; 9 positions agree with TRBD2. This CDR3 region has 14 residues. The J segment lost 2 bases and the V segment lost 6 bases, leaving 6 bases of the junction unmatched. The germline CDR1 and CDR2 sequences are DFQATT and SNEGSKA (reference sequence). The CDR3 nucleotides read TGCAGTGCGCCCTCTAGCGGGACCACAGATACGCAGTATTTT. Amino acid sequence: CSAPSSGTTDTQYF.

This chain uses TRBV7-8 with TRBJ1-1; TRBD1 is a possible D gene (5 bases). V lost 4 bases and J 4 bases, leaving 10 bases between the germline ends. Germline V CDR1 and CDR2: SGHVS, FQNEAQ. The CDR3 contains 13 residues. The DNA of the CDR3 is TGTGCCAGCAGCTGGGGCAGTCCCACTGAAGCTTTCTTT. Its translation: CASSWGSPTEAFF.

CDR3 nucleotide sequence: TGCAGTGCTTCCTCACCCGGGACCCCCCCGGGAGATACGCAGTATTTT. Protein: CSASSPGTPPGDTQYF. The chain joins TRBV20-1 to TRBJ2-3; D is possibly TRBD1 or TRBD2 (5 bases each). Germline V gene data show CDR1 as DFQATT and CDR2 as SNEGSKA (reference sequence). The CDR3 has 16 residues. Trimming pared 5 bases from V and 5 bases from J, leaving 23 bases between.

The rearrangement uses TRBV12-3 or TRBV12-4 and TRBJ2-3, with 9 bases lining up with TRBD1. Germline trimming cut 6 bases from V and 2 bases from J; bases unmatched to any gene: 6. CDR3 length: 15 residues. This CDR3 is CASSLGQGLTDTQYF. The CDR3 bases are TGTGCCAGCAGCCTCGGACAGGGGCTCACAGATACGCAGTATTTT.